The clone carrying this T cell receptor (delta chain) was observed a handful of times. The antigen is not known. This may stem from a read error, because a much larger clone lies one nucleotide away. TCR cDNA was made from PBMC RNA with gamma- and delta-chain-specific primers. TCRdb redid the clone calls on the RT-PCR reads with CATT. The data show about a thousand delta-chain clones, with approximately 9.1% seen just once and more than 5% held by the top ten. The data were obtained in a study of delta chains in infants with herpesvirus infections. General study results and limits: The public clonotype appeared only at the first post-infection time point and was absent in uninfected infants.

The V gene's germline CDR1 is TSWWSYY and CDR2 QGS. This CDR3 has 23 amino acids. V lost 1 base and J lost 2; bases outside the gene matches: 25. The input for sequencing was peripheral blood, taken at time point 2 of longitudinal follow-up. This receptor was identified in a human donor who was a Ugandan infant, either HIV-exposed or HIV-unexposed (not recorded which). The chain links TRDV1 to TRDJ1; 10 bases map to TRDD3. CDR3 protein: CALGERLLPIIVLGDAKTDKLIF. CDR3 in DNA: TGTGCTCTTGGGGAACGGCTGCTTCCTATCATAGTACTGGGGGATGCAAAGACCGATAAACTCATCTTT.